These T cell receptor beta chains were read from a single sample in a study of breast tumors, draining lymph nodes, adjacent tissues. TCRdb reprocessed the multiplex PCR reads with MiXCR, giving one entry per CDR3 protein. The profile covers over 200,000 distinct CDR3 sequences, with about 30% appearing a single time and roughly 1.5% taken by the ten largest. Sequencing input: axillary lymph node tissue. All receptors derive from a female donor with breast cancer. Some clones in this sample may be carry-over from other donors' samples. Both conserved end residues are part of each CDR3. A D gene is named only where the DNA matches it firmly. A row's size may be missing; if present it is once, few, many or a size class.

abundance	v_gene	d_gene	len	j_gene	CDR3aa	CDR3nt
.	TRBV20-1	.	12	TRBJ1-1	CSARGPGTEGFF	TGCAGTGCTAGAGGGCCAGGCACTGAAGGTTTCTTT
.	TRBV7-6	.	12	TRBJ1-2	CASSFGLGGYTF	TGTGCCAGCAGCTTCGGGCTGGGTGGCTACACCTTC
many	TRBV5-1	.	14	TRBJ2-7	CASSSGTATVEQYF	TGCGCCAGCAGCTCCGGGACGGCCACGGTCGAGCAGTACTTC
many	TRBV6-1	TRBD1	16	TRBJ2-7	CASSEKRGTGGYEQYF	TGTGCCAGCAGTGAAAAGCGAGGGACAGGGGGCTACGAGCAGTACTTC
many	TRBV4-2	TRBD1	16	TRBJ2-1	CASSQDVGQGDNEQFF	TGTGCCAGCAGCCAAGATGTGGGACAGGGGGACAATGAGCAGTTCTTC
few	TRBV6-2/TRBV6-3	.	16	TRBJ1-5	CASSYRIGGTNQPQHF	TGTGCCAGCAGTTACCGGATAGGGGGGACTAATCAGCCCCAGCATTTT
.	TRBV20-1	TRBD2	16	TRBJ2-5	CSAISLAGGGRETQYF	TGCAGTGCTATCTCTCTAGCGGGAGGGGGTAGGGAGACCCAGTACTTC
many	TRBV6-2/TRBV6-3	.	15	TRBJ2-2	CASSRMSAETGELFF	TGTGCCAGCAGCCGAATGTCGGCGGAAACCGGGGAGCTGTTTTTT
.	TRBV7-9	.	20	TRBJ1-5	CASSLFRYDSGGYGNQPQHF	TGTGCCAGCAGCTTATTTCGGTACGACTCGGGGGGGTATGGCAATCAGCCCCAGCATTTT
many	TRBV30	.	14	TRBJ2-1	CALGLDSRYNEQFF	TGTGCCTTAGGGTTGGACAGTCGATACAATGAGCAGTTCTTC
.	TRBV20-1	.	14	TRBJ1-6	CSARTGTSNSPLHF	TGCAGTGCTAGAACCGGGACAAGTAATTCACCCCTCCACTTT
once	TRBV4-3	.	18	TRBJ2-1	CASSQEEGRDYYYNEQFF	TGCGCCAGCAGCCAAGAGGAAGGGAGAGACTACTACTACAATGAGCAGTTCTTC
.	TRBV30	TRBD2	16	TRBJ2-1	CAWRSAGGGSGGEQFF	TGTGCCTGGAGGTCAGCGGGAGGGGGTTCAGGAGGGGAGCAGTTCTTC
.	TRBV7-8	.	12	TRBJ2-4	CASSPGQNIQYF	TGTGCCAGCAGCCCCGGACAGAACATTCAGTACTTC
.	TRBV7-2	.	14	TRBJ2-1	CACSPYLGSNEQFF	TGTGCCTGCAGCCCCTACCTCGGGTCCAATGAGCAGTTCTTC
many	TRBV2	TRBD1	17	TRBJ1-5	CASSARQGAYSNQPQHF	TGTGCCAGCAGTGCTAGACAGGGGGCTTATAGCAATCAGCCCCAGCATTTT
many	TRBV11-2	.	15	TRBJ2-5	CASSFGLDGQETQYF	TGTGCCAGCAGCTTTGGGTTGGACGGACAAGAGACCCAGTACTTC
many	TRBV5-1	TRBD1	16	TRBJ1-2	CASSPRTGGQGHGYTF	TGCGCCAGCAGCCCCCGGACTGGAGGACAGGGCCATGGCTACACCTTC
.	TRBV18	TRBD2	13	TRBJ2-7	CASPLTSGYEQYF	TGTGCCAGCCCCCTGACTAGCGGCTACGAGCAGTACTTC
many	TRBV9	.	16	TRBJ2-2	CASSSLGGLGTGELFF	TGTGCCAGCAGCTCACTGGGGGGGCTGGGTACCGGGGAGCTGTTTTTT
.	TRBV5-1	.	13	TRBJ1-1	CASSLTTNTEAFF	TGCGCCAGCAGCTTGACCACGAACACTGAAGCTTTCTTT
once	TRBV11-2	.	11	TRBJ1-6	CASRVDSPLHF	TGTGCCAGTAGGGTAGATTCACCCCTCCACTTT
many	TRBV5-1	TRBD1	14	TRBJ2-3	CASSYQTGADTQYF	TGCGCCAGCAGCTACCAAACAGGGGCAGATACGCAGTATTTT
few	TRBV7-3	.	14	TRBJ1-1	CASTPGSGNTEAFF	TGTGCCAGCACCCCCGGGTCGGGGAACACTGAAGCTTTCTTT
many	TRBV7-8	TRBD1	15	TRBJ2-1	CASSLGGTGLDEQFF	TGTGCCAGCAGCTTAGGCGGGACAGGACTCGATGAGCAGTTCTTC
many	TRBV5-1	TRBD2	16	TRBJ2-2	CASSLALGRATGELFF	TGCGCCAGCAGCTTGGCCCTCGGGAGGGCCACCGGGGAGCTGTTTTTT
many	TRBV10-3	.	13	TRBJ2-7	CAIKGSAQGEQYF	TGTGCCATCAAGGGCAGCGCCCAGGGCGAGCAGTACTTC
few	TRBV3-1	.	15	TRBJ2-3	CASSQAFGATDTQYF	TGTGCCAGCAGCCAAGCTTTCGGAGCCACAGATACGCAGTATTTT
.	TRBV5-1	.	15	TRBJ1-3	CASSLEPGTKNTIYF	TGCGCCAGCAGCTTGGAGCCGGGGACCAAAAACACCATATATTTT
.	TRBV27	.	17	TRBJ2-7	CASSLSRSQKVAYEQYF	TGTGCCAGCAGTTTATCGAGGTCGCAGAAGGTTGCCTACGAGCAGTACTTC
many	TRBV5-5	.	14	TRBJ2-7	CASSLGQGGYEQYF	TGTGCCAGCAGCTTAGGTCAGGGTGGATACGAGCAGTACTTC
.	TRBV7-3	TRBD2	14	TRBJ2-1	CAEGGTRFYNEQFF	TGTGCCGAGGGGGGGACTAGGTTTTACAATGAGCAGTTCTTC
.	TRBV20-1	TRBD1	15	TRBJ1-2	CSASRPGQSNYGYTF	TGCAGTGCTAGCCGTCCGGGACAGTCTAACTATGGCTACACCTTC
many	TRBV5-6	.	13	TRBJ2-7	CASSSAGPYEQYF	TGTGCCAGCAGCTCGGCCGGGCCATACGAGCAGTACTTC
few	TRBV19	.	15	TRBJ1-1	CASSIGGLVNTEAFF	TGTGCCAGTAGTATAGGGGGGCTGGTGAACACTGAAGCTTTCTTT
many	TRBV14	TRBD2	17	TRBJ2-7	CASSQVPGLAGDNEQYF	TGTGCCAGCAGCCAAGTGCCCGGGCTAGCGGGAGACAATGAGCAGTACTTC
many	TRBV19	.	14	TRBJ1-3	CASSRGVSGNTIYF	TGTGCCAGCAGCCGCGGGGTCTCTGGAAACACCATATATTTT
many	TRBV11-2	.	15	TRBJ2-3	CASSLLRARRDTQYF	TGTGCCAGCAGCTTATTAAGGGCACGGAGAGATACGCAGTATTTT
.	TRBV18	.	12	TRBJ1-2	CASSPDPYGYTF	TGTGCCAGCTCACCAGACCCCTATGGCTACACCTTC
.	TRBV18	.	12	TRBJ2-3	CASSPSTDAQYF	TGTGCCAGCTCACCAAGCACAGATGCGCAGTATTTT
few	TRBV5-5	.	14	TRBJ2-5	CASSLRPTLETQYF	TGTGCCAGCAGCTTGAGGCCGACTTTAGAGACCCAGTACTTC
many	TRBV19	.	17	TRBJ1-4	CASASPGSASTNEKLFF	TGTGCCAGCGCCAGCCCGGGCAGTGCCTCAACTAATGAAAAACTGTTTTTT
many	TRBV7-8	.	12	TRBJ2-7	CASSLQDYEQYF	TGTGCCAGCAGCTTACAGGACTACGAGCAGTACTTC
many	TRBV5-1	TRBD1	14	TRBJ2-5	CASSRGQAQETQYF	TGCGCCAGCAGCCGGGGACAGGCCCAAGAGACCCAGTACTTC
few	TRBV18	.	16	TRBJ2-3	CASSPSPSGGTDTQYF	TGTGCCAGCTCACCATCGCCGTCGGGGGGCACAGATACGCAGTATTTT